This entry is about one TCR beta chain. The data belong to a study of blood T cell repertoires in COVID-19. Original processing methods: Researchers report that nucleated cell counts were estimated from reference gene primer amplification. Assay: immunoSEQ multiplex PCR; the TCRdb copy retains only in-frame clones and omits some. That table is the source of V, J and clone size, and D and trimming were worked out from the DNA. The sample yields roughly 140,000 clones, roughly 90% seen once. The ends lost 4 bases at V and 1 base at J; junction bases unmatched: 10. CDR1 and CDR2 from the germline V gene are SGHNT and YYREEE (reference sequence). This CDR3 is 17 amino acids long.

The V and J genes are TRBV5-4 and TRBJ2-7, with 11 positions matching TRBD2. Sequencing was carried out using PBMCs or T cells enriched from blood (not recorded which). The sequence derives from a woman aged 25 to 39 with acute COVID-19. CDR3 DNA: TGTGCCAGCAGCCGCCCCACCGGGACTAGCGGTTCCTACGAGCAGTACTTC. This encodes CASSRPTGTSGSYEQYF.